The rows below give T cell receptor beta chains drawn from one sample of a study of T cell repertoires in cytomegalovirus infection. What these receptors recognize is not known. MiXCR, applied by TCRdb to the reads, yields one record per CDR3 protein. The table records about 52,000 distinct CDR3 sequences, around 20% of them present only once. The sample was CD8+ T cells from cultured PBMCs, taken from culture after CMV antigen stimulation. The receptors here all came from a human donor in good health (CMV status not recorded). Some clones in this sample may be carry-over from other donors' samples. Both conserved end residues are part of each CDR3. A D gene is named only where the DNA matches it firmly. The size of a clone is reported for some rows only, either as once, few or many, or as a class for expanded clones.

CDR3nt	CDR3aa	d_gene	v_gene	j_gene	abundance
TGTGCCAGCAGCTTAGGCGGGGGGATCCCAGAGACCCAGTACTTC	CASSLGGGIPETQYF	TRBD2	TRBV7-2	TRBJ2-5	.
TGTGCCAGCACCTCGGGTTGGGGTAACTACGAGCAGTACTTC	CASTSGWGNYEQYF	.	TRBV5-6	TRBJ2-7	.
TGTGCCAGCAGTTTAGTATTCGGGGGTACTAATGAAAAACTGTTTTTT	CASSLVFGGTNEKLFF	.	TRBV12-3/TRBV12-4	TRBJ1-4	few
TGTGCCAGCAGTTACCTCAATGAGGGGATTGGGACTGAAGCTTTCTTT	CASSYLNEGIGTEAFF	.	TRBV6-2/TRBV6-3	TRBJ1-1	.
TGTGCCAGCAGCCGTCGAGGGAACACTGAAGCTTTCTTT	CASSRRGNTEAFF	.	TRBV28	TRBJ1-1	.
TGTGCCAGCAGCTTAGATGGTACGGTTAATGAAAAACTGTTTTTT	CASSLDGTVNEKLFF	.	TRBV11-2	TRBJ1-4	few
TGTGCCAGCAACGACTGGAATGAGCAGTTCTTC	CASNDWNEQFF	.	TRBV6-6	TRBJ2-1	.
TGTGCCAGCAGCACTCCGGGCCTCACAGATACGCAGTATTTT	CASSTPGLTDTQYF	.	TRBV7-9	TRBJ2-3	few
TGTGCCAGCAGTTACTCGCCAGGGGGCGACGAGCAGTACTTC	CASSYSPGGDEQYF	TRBD1	TRBV6-2/TRBV6-3	TRBJ2-7	few
TGTGCCAGCACTCCCACTAGCGGGGTTACAGATACGCAGTATTTT	CASTPTSGVTDTQYF	TRBD2	TRBV12-3/TRBV12-4	TRBJ2-3	few
TGTGCCAGCATGACAGATTTAATGAACACTGAAGCTTTCTTT	CASMTDLMNTEAFF	.	TRBV19	TRBJ1-1	few
TGTGCCAGCAGCTTATCTAGCGGGGTGGGGAATGAGCAGTTCTTC	CASSLSSGVGNEQFF	TRBD2	TRBV7-9	TRBJ2-1	few
TGTGCCAGCAGCTTAGAGACCGTTAATGAAAAACTGTTTTTT	CASSLETVNEKLFF	.	TRBV7-8	TRBJ1-4	few
TGTACCAGCAGTAGACGAAAAGGGGGGACAGGTCTGAACACTGAAGCTTTCTTT	CTSSRRKGGTGLNTEAFF	TRBD1	TRBV7-8	TRBJ1-1	.
TGTGCCAGCAGAGGTCCCGGGACGCCCTCGGGGGAAATGAACACTGAAGCTTTCTTT	CASRGPGTPSGEMNTEAFF	.	TRBV6-1	TRBJ1-1	few
TGTGCCAGCACAGTGCCCCGGAACACTGAAGCTTTCTTT	CASTVPRNTEAFF	.	TRBV12-3/TRBV12-4	TRBJ1-1	.
TGTGCCAGCAGCTCCATCCGGGGGCCCGACCCCACAGATACGCAGTATTTT	CASSSIRGPDPTDTQYF	.	TRBV7-2	TRBJ2-3	.
TGCGCCAGCAGCGATACAGGGGCCGGCTCTGGAAACACCATATATTTT	CASSDTGAGSGNTIYF	TRBD1	TRBV4-1	TRBJ1-3	few
TGTGCCAGCAGTACCGGTTTGAACACTGAAGCTTTCTTT	CASSTGLNTEAFF	.	TRBV27	TRBJ1-1	few
TGCGCCAGCAGCCAAGAGGGGTCGGGACTAGCGATCACCGGGGAGCTGTTTTTT	CASSQEGSGLAITGELFF	TRBD2	TRBV4-1	TRBJ2-2	.
TGTGCCAGCAGTTTCGGACCCAGTCAGCCCCAGCATTTT	CASSFGPSQPQHF	.	TRBV27	TRBJ1-5	.
TGTGCCAGCAGTGAATATATGCTCTCTGGAAACACCATATATTTT	CASSEYMLSGNTIYF	.	TRBV6-1	TRBJ1-3	.
TGTGCCAGCAGCTCCCTGGAGGAGAGCAATCAGCCCCAGCATTTT	CASSSLEESNQPQHF	.	TRBV7-9	TRBJ1-5	.
TGTGCCAGCAGCAGGGGACAGAACTCTGGAAACACCATATATTTT	CASSRGQNSGNTIYF	TRBD1	TRBV7-8	TRBJ1-3	few
TGTGCCAGCAGCTTAATGAGCGGGGGCCTCTACAATGAGCAGTTCTTC	CASSLMSGGLYNEQFF	TRBD2	TRBV7-2	TRBJ2-1	.
TGCGCCAGCAGCCCCCCGGGGGCAAATGAGCAGTTCTTC	CASSPPGANEQFF	.	TRBV4-1	TRBJ2-1	few
TGTGCCAGCAGCCCCCAGAGGGCCCAATACGAGCAGTACTTC	CASSPQRAQYEQYF	.	TRBV7-9	TRBJ2-7	.
TGTGCCAGCAGTGTACACCTTAGCAATCAGCCCCAGCATTTT	CASSVHLSNQPQHF	.	TRBV6-1	TRBJ1-5	few
TGTGCCAGCAGCGCAGACAGCAGCCAAGAGACCCAGTACTTC	CASSADSSQETQYF	.	TRBV7-9	TRBJ2-5	few
TGTGCCAGCAGCTTAGTAGGTTTGCCAGGGGATGTTTTCGGTCAGCCCCAGCATTTT	CASSLVGLPGDVFGQPQHF	.	TRBV11-3	TRBJ1-5	few
TGTGCCAGCAGTTTGGATTTAGGGGGCACAGATACGCAGTATTTT	CASSLDLGGTDTQYF	.	TRBV12-3/TRBV12-4	TRBJ2-3	.
TGTGCCAGCAGTGAAGAGACAGCGGGGTCCTACGAGCAGTACTTC	CASSEETAGSYEQYF	TRBD2	TRBV6-1	TRBJ2-7	.
TGTGCCAGCAGCTTAGGCTTCGGACAGGGCTACAATGAGCAGTTCTTC	CASSLGFGQGYNEQFF	TRBD1	TRBV7-6	TRBJ2-1	.